This T cell receptor beta chain was recovered during a study of T cells after yellow fever vaccination. Each CDR3 protein gets one entry after TCRdb re-called the 5' RACE reads with MiXCR. The repertoire holds 300,000 or so distinct CDR3 sequences, with 8% to 9.5% as singletons. Germline V lookup: CDR1 SNHLY, CDR2 FYNNEI. V was pared by 3 bases and J by 0 bases, with 8 bases between. The CDR3 covers 14 residues. Sequenced material: PBMCs, taken roughly 46 days after the first yellow fever vaccination. This TCR derives from a man aged 18 to 29 who received the YFV17D yellow fever vaccine. J is TRBJ2-5 and V is TRBV2, with D unresolved. DNA of the CDR3: TGTGCCAGCAGTGAGGACCAGTACCAAGAGACCCAGTACTTC. It specifies CASSEDQYQETQYF.